The 29 T cell receptor beta chains reported below all come from one sample, sequenced in a study of CD8+CD57+ T cells in acquired aplastic anemia. CD8+CD57+ cell expansion, shown by flow cytometry, had occurred in the patients selected for sequencing. It was genomic DNA that served as the template for profiling TCR beta VDJ and CDR3. TCRdb ran MiXCR on the reads and lists one entry per CDR3 protein. The table lists around 180,000 distinct CDR3 sequences, almost 50% of them singletons, with over 10% in the top ten. The sample comprised sorted CD4+, CD8+, or CD8+CD57+ T cells (not recorded which) from PBMCs. The origin of the receptors is a human donor with aplastic anemia.

CDR3 sequence (DNA): TGTGCCATCAGTGAGTCCAATGGACTAGCGGCAAGCACAGATACGCAGTATTTT. It codes for CAISESNGLAASTDTQYF. The V gene is TRBV10-3, the J gene TRBJ2-3, with TRBD2 identical over 10 bases. Germline trimming cut 0 bases from V and 0 bases from J; bases unmatched to any gene: 6. The CDR3 spans 18 residues. CDR1 is ENHRY and CDR2 is SYGVKD in the germline V gene.

This clonotype was seen a few times. In DNA, the CDR3 is TGTGCCAGCAGTGTTGGGCAGGACAATTCACCCCTCCACTTT. Translated: CASSVGQDNSPLHF. The chain carries TRBV2 and TRBJ1-6; D uncertain. V lost 4 bases to trimming and J lost 7 bases, with 11 bases between them. This CDR3 region has 14 residues. Looked up from germline, CDR1 is SNHLY and CDR2 is FYNNEI.

The gene calls are TRBV19 and TRBJ1-1; tentative D call: TRBD1 (5 bases). The germline V gene has CDR1 LNHDA and CDR2 SQIVND (reference sequence). The CDR3 spans 12 residues. Trimming took off 4 bases at V and 6 bases at J, with 9 bases between the two ends. CDR3 sequence: CASSTGFAEAFF. The CDR3 DNA is TGTGCCAGTAGTACAGGGTTCGCTGAAGCTTTCTTT. The variable domain in full, completed from reference TRBV19 and TRBJ1-1, reads DGGITQSPKYLFRKEGQNVTLSCEQNLNHDAMYWYRQDPGQGLRLIYYSQIVNDFQKGDIAEGYSVSREKKESFPLTVTSAQKNPTAFYLCASSTGFAEAFFGQGTRLTVV.

The rearrangement joins TRBV7-8 to TRBJ2-7; 9 bases line up with TRBD1. The length of the CDR3 is 13 residues. Germline values: CDR1 SGHVS, CDR2 FQNEAQ. Trimming took 5 bases from V and 6 from J; bases not matched to a gene: 5. The CDR3 spells CASSRTGEGEQYF. For the CDR3, the DNA is TGTGCCAGCAGCCGGACAGGGGAGGGCGAGCAGTACTTC.

This chain joins TRBV5-1 and TRBJ2-1; D is perhaps TRBD2 (5 bases). Trimming left V 6 bases short and J 7 bases short, with 17 bases between. CDR1 is SGHRS, CDR2 YFSETQ, per germline. The CDR3 has 14 amino acids. CDR3 loop: CASIQSRDKNEQFF. CDR3 in DNA: TGCGCCAGCATCCAGTCCCGGGATAAGAATGAGCAGTTCTTC.

This chain joins TRBV7-6 and TRBJ2-7, with D perhaps TRBD1 or TRBD2 (5 bases each). The CDR3 spans 15 residues. Germline V gene lookup returns CDR1 SGHVS and CDR2 FNYEAQ. V lost 4 bases, J lost 2 bases, and 15 bases lay in between. CDR3 region: CASSSPGTEPYEQYF. The CDR3 region has the DNA TGTGCCAGCAGCTCCCCCGGGACGGAGCCCTACGAGCAGTACTTC.

This clonotype was seen many times. The rearrangement joins TRBV6-1 to TRBJ1-6; TRBD1 aligns across 8 bases. V trimming: 6 bases; J trimming: 1 base; junction bases outside the gene matches: 5. The length of the CDR3 is 16 residues. Germline lookup yields CDR1 MNHNS and CDR2 SASEGT. This chain's CDR3 is CASRRQGASYNSPLHF. CDR3 nucleotide sequence: TGTGCCAGCAGACGGCAGGGGGCATCCTATAATTCACCCCTCCACTTT.

The rearrangement links TRBV19 to TRBJ2-5; either TRBD1 or TRBD2 may supply D (5 bases each). The germline V gene encodes CDR1 LNHDA and CDR2 SQIVND (reference sequence). V dropped 9 bases and J dropped 5 bases, with 16 bases sitting between them. The CDR3 loop spans 13 amino acids. Written as DNA, the CDR3 is TGTGCCAGCAGCCGGGGCGTGCTTGAGACCCAGTACTTC. The encoded protein is CASSRGVLETQYF.

The V and J genes are TRBV2 and TRBJ1-2; D is undetermined. V shed 6 bases and J shed 4 bases, with 12 bases lying between them. The CDR3 totals 13 residues. Germline assignment: CDR1 SNHLY and CDR2 FYNNEI. This CDR3 reads CASSAGSTYGYTF. For the CDR3, the DNA is TGTGCCAGCAGCGCCGGGTCGACCTATGGCTACACCTTC.

As for this clonotype: This may arise from a read error, as a much more abundant clone is one base away. J is TRBJ1-2 and V is TRBV12-3 or TRBV12-4; D gene uncertain. This CDR3 region has 14 residues. The V gene lost 7 bases and the J gene lost 12 bases, with 24 bases spanning the gap. CDR3 sequence: CASTLSGRSGGHTF. The CDR3 DNA reads TGTGCCAGCACCCTTAGTGGGCGCTCCGGCGGCCACACCTTC.

This clonotype occurred a few times. The chain uses TRBV11-1 and TRBJ2-7; 10 bases map to TRBD2. V shed 1 base, J shed 3 bases, and the junction held 9 bases outside the gene matches. The CDR3 totals 17 residues. In germline, CDR1 is SGHAT, CDR2 FQDESV (reference sequence). The CDR3 region is CASSLVGLADPIYEQYF. The CDR3 region has the DNA TGTGCCAGCAGCTTAGTCGGACTAGCGGATCCGATCTACGAGCAGTACTTC.

This clonotype was seen more than once but under ten times. CDR3 DNA: TGCAGCGCCACAAGGGATGAAAAACTGTTTTTT. It encodes CSATRDEKLFF. The chain combines TRBV29-1 with TRBJ1-4; D is ambiguous. Trimming shortened V by 7 bases and J by 6 bases, and 9 bases separated the two germline ends. Per the germline V gene, CDR1 is SQVTM and CDR2 is ANQGSEA. This CDR3 region has 11 residues.

Regarding this clonotype: One end of the junction varies from germline; a read error may be responsible. The chain links TRBV7-3 to TRBJ2-1; TRBD1 matches 8 bases. There are 12 residues in the CDR3. Germline V gene data show CDR1 as SGHTA and CDR2 as FQGTGA. CDR3 in amino acids: CASSVTGTGGVF. CDR3 nucleotide sequence: TGTGCCAGCAGCGTTACCGGGACAGGCGGGGTCTTC.

The chain links TRBV5-1 to TRBJ2-5; 12 nucleotides agree with TRBD2. This CDR3 is 15 amino acids long. Germline V CDR1 and CDR2: SGHRS, YFSETQ. After removal of 3 bases from V and 4 bases from J, the junction contained 4 bases not matched to a gene. The CDR3 bases are TGCGCCAGCAGCTCTAGCGGGGGGGGCATAGAGACCCAGTACTTC. It codes for CASSSSGGGIETQYF.

Ten or more counts support this clonotype. The gene calls are TRBV6-5 and TRBJ2-7; either TRBD1 or TRBD2 may fit D (8 bases each). The CDR3 length is 17 residues. CDR1 MNHEY and CDR2 SVGAGI come from the germline V gene. V was pared by 6 bases and J by 1 base, with 22 bases between. CDR3 region: CASSSRLSGTGSYEQYF. CDR3 in DNA: TGTGCCAGCAGCTCTAGACTTAGCGGGACAGGTTCCTACGAGCAGTACTTC.

This clonotype has only one observation. The chain combines TRBV15 with TRBJ1-1; D gene uncertain. Germline CDR1 and CDR2: LNHNV and YYDKDF (reference sequence). This CDR3 spans 16 amino acids. Trimming took off 0 bases at V and 0 bases at J, with 11 bases between the two ends. Here the CDR3 DNA reads TGTGCCACCAGCAGAGATCGGGAGGTCCTGAACACTGAAGCTTTCTTT. Translating gives CATSRDREVLNTEAFF. Filled out from reference TRBV15 and TRBJ1-1, the complete variable domain reads DAMVIQNPRYQVTQFGKPVTLSCSQTLNHNVMYWYQQKSSQAPKLLFHYYDKDFNNEADTPDNFQSRRPNTSFCFLDIRSPGLGDTAMYLCATSRDREVLNTEAFFGQGTRLTVV.

In its sample, this clonotype was seen a few times. The rearrangement joins TRBV30 to TRBJ1-2; 9 bases agree with TRBD1. This CDR3 has 19 amino acids. The J segment lost 4 bases and the V segment lost 0 bases, leaving 18 bases of the junction unmatched. CDR1 and CDR2 from the germline V gene are GTSNPN and SVGIG (reference sequence). CDR3 sequence: CAWSVGVSGQGRISYGYTF. CDR3 sequence (DNA): TGTGCCTGGAGTGTAGGAGTTTCGGGACAGGGCCGGATAAGCTATGGCTACACCTTC.

On this clonotype: This may come from a read error, since a much larger clone is one base off. V is TRBV5-1 and J is TRBJ2-3; D may be TRBD1 (5 bases). The end of the DNA fits TRBJ1-5 better, so the J call may be wrong. The CDR3 loop spans 14 amino acids. Germline lookup yields CDR1 SGHRS and CDR2 YFSETQ. CDR3 DNA: TGCGCCAGCAGAAGGGACTATCGCACAGATACGCAGCATTTT. Protein: CASRRDYRTDTQHF.

This clonotype has at least ten counts. The chain combines TRBV11-2 with TRBJ1-5; tentative D call: TRBD1 (5 bases). Deletions cut 5 bases from V and 7 bases from J, with 15 bases between. The CDR3 runs to 14 residues. CDR1 is SGHAT, CDR2 FQNNGV, per germline. The CDR3 region has the DNA TGTGCCAGCAGCACCCAGCAGGGTAACCAGCCCCAGCATTTT. Amino acid sequence: CASSTQQGNQPQHF.

Ten or more counts support this clonotype. The V gene is TRBV12-3 or TRBV12-4, the J gene TRBJ1-6; D is possibly TRBD1 (6 bases). The CDR3 runs 15 residues. Trimming removed 6 bases at V and 10 bases at J, with 19 bases between. CDR3 in amino acids: CASSNKQGLGSPLHF. DNA of the CDR3: TGTGCCAGCAGCAACAAACAGGGTTTGGGGTCACCCCTCCACTTT.

In this sample, this clonotype turned up many times. The J gene is TRBJ2-6, the V gene TRBV14; tentative D call: TRBD1 (6 bases). Trimming cost V 3 bases and J 1 base, with 10 bases left between them. This CDR3 has 16 amino acids. Germline V gene sequence: CDR1 SGHDN, CDR2 FVKESK. The DNA of the CDR3 is TGTGCCAGCAGCCATACTACAGGGTCTGGGGCCAACGTCCTGACTTTC. Amino acid sequence: CASSHTTGSGANVLTF.

A single count supports this clonotype. The chain recombines TRBV19 with TRBJ1-1; D unresolved. Trimming shortened V by 5 bases and J by 4 bases, and 11 bases separated the two germline ends. The V gene's germline CDR1 is LNHDA and CDR2 SQIVND (reference sequence). This CDR3 spans 13 amino acids. CDR3 DNA: TGTGCCAGTAGTCGGGCCCTTGGCACTGAAGCTTTCTTT. Its protein product is CASSRALGTEAFF.

This clonotype was counted between two and nine times. This chain connects TRBV20-1 to TRBJ1-1, with TRBD1 as a possible D gene (5 bases). V lost 4 bases and J 4 bases, leaving 10 bases between the germline ends. CDR3 length: 12 residues. Germline-derived CDR1 and CDR2 are DFQATT and SNEGSKA (reference sequence). CDR3 amino acids: CSAKDRSTEAFF. DNA of the CDR3: TGCAGTGCTAAAGACAGAAGCACTGAAGCTTTCTTT.

This clonotype has a handful of counts. It may be a read error: a sequence one base away is much more abundant. The chain combines TRBV12-3 or TRBV12-4 with TRBJ1-2, with a tentative D call TRBD1 (6 bases). The CDR3 has 12 residues. Trimming removed 5 bases at V and 6 bases at J, with 10 bases between. In DNA form, the CDR3 reads TGTGCCAGCAGTACACGGGGGCATGGCTACACCTTC. Amino acids: CASSTRGHGYTF.

About this clonotype itself: A much larger clonotype is one base distant, so this may be a read error. The genes are TRBV11-2 and TRBJ2-1; either TRBD1 or TRBD2 may supply D (6 bases each). In germline, CDR1 is SGHAT, CDR2 FQNNGV. CDR3 size: 15 residues. CDR3 nucleotides: TGTGCCAGCAGCATGTTGGGGGGCTTTAACAATGAGCGGTTCTTC. This codes for CASSMLGGFNNERFF.

This chain uses TRBV19 with TRBJ2-2, with a possible D match to TRBD2 (6 bases). The CDR3 covers 13 residues. Germline V gene data show CDR1 as LNHDA and CDR2 as SQIVND (reference sequence). The V end lost 8 bases, the J end lost 5 bases, and 12 bases lay between the germline ends. In DNA, the CDR3 is TGTGCCAGTGCGGGACGTTCTACCGGGGAGCTGTTTTTT. This encodes CASAGRSTGELFF.

This clonotype has at least ten counts. The chain combines TRBV25-1 with TRBJ1-6; TRBD1 matches 7 bases. Germline CDR1 reads MGHDK; CDR2 reads SYGVNS. The CDR3 contains 13 residues. The V segment lost 6 bases and the J segment 7 bases; nucleotides outside the gene matches: 3. The CDR3: CASSAGGNSPLHF. CDR3 in DNA: TGTGCCAGCAGCGCAGGGGGGAATTCACCCCTCCACTTT.

The genes are TRBV14 and TRBJ1-2; D remains unclear. CDR3 length: 15 amino acids. Trimming removed 1 base from V and 8 bases from J, with 17 bases in between. CDR1 and CDR2 from the germline V gene are SGHDN and FVKESK. In DNA, the CDR3 is TGTGCCAGCAGCCAAGTGGGCAGGCCTCTAGACGGCTACACCTTC. Translated: CASSQVGRPLDGYTF.

In this sample, this clonotype turned up a few times. The chain carries TRBV28 and TRBJ1-6; unclear D gene. CDR1 and CDR2 from the germline V gene are MDHEN and SYDVKM. With 1 base removed from V and 3 bases from J, the gap between germline ends came to 16 bases. CDR3 length equals 18 residues. The CDR3 is CASSLSSKVSLYNSPLHF. In DNA form, the CDR3 reads TGTGCCAGCAGTTTATCCTCGAAGGTATCCCTCTATAATTCACCCCTCCACTTT. Filled out from reference TRBV28 and TRBJ1-6, the complete variable domain reads DVKVTQSSRYLVKRTGEKVFLECVQDMDHENMFWYRQDPGLGLRLIYFSYDVKMKEKGDIPEGYSVSREKKERFSLILESASTNQTSMYLCASSLSSKVSLYNSPLHFGNGTRLTVT.